This is a list of T cell receptor beta chains from one sample in a study of cytomegalovirus exposure and HLA in healthy donors. This table comes from immunoSEQ multiplex PCR, and its TCRdb copy is limited to in-frame clones, with some not included. The sample includes about 160,000 clones, 70% to 90% of them seen just once. Source material: PBMCs. The receptors were gathered from a woman aged 30 to 39 in good health and CMV-seronegative. CDR3s include the opening cysteine and the closing phenylalanine or tryptophan. The D gene is left open where the match is weak. Size values are once, few and many counts, or a class for expanded clones, and some rows have none.

abundance	d_gene	v_gene	j_gene	CDR3nt	CDR3aa
NA	NA	TRBV7-9	TRBJ2-3	TGTGCCAGCAGCTCCCTACTATCTAGCACAGATACGCAGTATTTT	CASSSLLSSTDTQYF
NA	TRBD1	TRBV6-1	TRBJ1-5	TGTGCCAGCAGTAGGTCAGGGGGAGTTGGCCAGCCCCAGCATTTT	CASSRSGGVGQPQHF
NA	TRBD1	TRBV4-1	TRBJ2-7	TGCGCCAGCAGCCAAGATGGAGGGACAGGGTTCACTTTCCCCTACGAGCAGTACTTC	CASSQDGGTGFTFPYEQYF
NA	NA	TRBV5-6	TRBJ2-5	TGTGCCAGCAGCTTGTGGCTCAGGGGGGAAGAGACCCAGTACTTC	CASSLWLRGEETQYF
NA	NA	TRBV7-9	TRBJ2-5	TGTGCCAGCACCCAAGCCCTTCAAGAGACCCAGTACTTC	CASTQALQETQYF
NA	NA	TRBV7-9	TRBJ2-3	TGTGCCAGCAGCCTCGTGGATACGCAGTATTTT	CASSLVDTQYF
NA	TRBD1	TRBV7-9	TRBJ1-1	TGTGCCAGCAGCGCCAGGACAGGGGCCGGGAACACTGAAGCTTTCTTT	CASSARTGAGNTEAFF
NA	TRBD2	TRBV7-2	TRBJ2-3	TGTGCCAGCAGCCCACTAGCGGCTACAGATACGCAGTATTTT	CASSPLAATDTQYF
NA	TRBD2	TRBV5-1	TRBJ2-3	TGCGCCAGCAGCCCGGGACTAGTTGGCACAGATACGCAGTATTTT	CASSPGLVGTDTQYF
NA	NA	TRBV28	TRBJ2-2	TGTGCCAGCAAAGGACAGAACACCGGGGAGCTGTTTTTT	CASKGQNTGELFF
few	TRBD1	TRBV19	TRBJ2-7	TGTGCCAGTAGTCCCTGGACAGGGGGCGCGGGCGAGCAGTACTTC	CASSPWTGGAGEQYF
NA	TRBD1	TRBV18	TRBJ1-1	TGTGCCAGCTCCCAACCCCGTGGACAGGGTCTCTCGAACACTGAAGCTTTCTTT	CASSQPRGQGLSNTEAFF
NA	TRBD1	TRBV28	TRBJ1-1	TGTGCCAGCAGTTTTTTGCCAGGGGGAGCTTTCTTT	CASSFLPGGAFF
NA	NA	TRBV23-1	TRBJ2-3	TGCGCCAGCAGTTGGGGCGCTAGCACAGATACGCAGTATTTT	CASSWGASTDTQYF
few	TRBD1	TRBV10-2	TRBJ1-1	TGCGCCAGCAGCCAAACGCAGGGGGCGCAGGGCACTGAAGCTTTCTTT	CASSQTQGAQGTEAFF
NA	TRBD1	TRBV28	TRBJ1-2	TGTGCCAGCACTACCGCGGGGACAGGGATGAAGGGCTACACCTTC	CASTTAGTGMKGYTF
NA	TRBD1	TRBV5-8	TRBJ2-2	TGTGCCAGCAGCCCCGACAGGGGGGAATCCGGGGAGCTGTTTTTT	CASSPDRGESGELFF
few	TRBD2	TRBV10-1	TRBJ2-3	TGCGCCAGCAGTGATACGGGGGGACCCACAGATACGCAGTATTTT	CASSDTGGPTDTQYF
NA	NA	TRBV19	TRBJ2-1	TGTGCCAGTAGTATTCCCGGCGGAACTGAGCAGTTCTTC	CASSIPGGTEQFF
NA	TRBD1	TRBV5-4	TRBJ2-7	TGTGCCAGCAGCTTGGACAACAGGGGTTACGAGCAGTACTTC	CASSLDNRGYEQYF
once	TRBD1	TRBV6-4	TRBJ1-1	TGTGCCAGCAGACTCGGGACAGGGAACACTGAAGCTTTCTTT	CASRLGTGNTEAFF
NA	TRBD2	TRBV27	TRBJ2-3	TGTGCCAGCAGTTTGCAAGGACTAGCGGGCACAGATACGCAGTATTTT	CASSLQGLAGTDTQYF
NA	NA	TRBV5-1	TRBJ2-1	TGCGCCAGCAGCTTGGAGGGAGATGAGCAGTTCTTC	CASSLEGDEQFF
NA	NA	TRBV29-1	TRBJ1-1	TGCAGCGTTGAAGGGGGGCGGACTGAAGCTTTCTTT	CSVEGGRTEAFF
NA	TRBD2	TRBV29-1	TRBJ2-3	TGCAGCGTTAGACTAGCGAATACGCAGTATTTT	CSVRLANTQYF
NA	TRBD2	TRBV7-3	TRBJ2-1	TGTGCCAGCAGCCCAAGTGCGCTAGCGGGGGCCCACAATGAGCAGTTCTTC	CASSPSALAGAHNEQFF
NA	NA	TRBV6-5	TRBJ1-1	TGTGCCAGCAGTTACTTCCAGGCGAACACTGAAGCTTTCTTT	CASSYFQANTEAFF
few	TRBD1	TRBV19	TRBJ2-1	TGTGCCAGTAGTATCACAGGGGGCTTAGGTAATGAGCAGTTCTTC	CASSITGGLGNEQFF
NA	NA	TRBV18	TRBJ1-1	TGTGCCAGCTCTGGACAGAACACTGAAGCTTTCTTT	CASSGQNTEAFF
NA	NA	TRBV30	TRBJ1-1	TGTGCCTGGAGTGTAAAGATATATAGAACTGAAGCTTTCTTT	CAWSVKIYRTEAFF
NA	TRBD1	TRBV5-6	TRBJ1-2	TGTGCCAGCAGCCAAGCAGGGGGCGGGTATGGCTACACCTTC	CASSQAGGGYGYTF
NA	TRBD1	TRBV7-2	TRBJ1-2	TGTGCCAGCAGCTTAGAATTGGATAGGGGGCTAGGCTACACCTTC	CASSLELDRGLGYTF
NA	NA	TRBV19	TRBJ1-2	TGTGCCAGTAGTATAGGCGGCGGCACTAACTATGGCTACACCTTC	CASSIGGGTNYGYTF